This T cell receptor beta chain was captured in a study of regulatory T cells in long-lasting Graves disease. Regarding the study as a whole: Favored usage of TRBV28, TRBJ1-2 and TRBJ2-5 was recorded in persistent disease.

This clonotype came up a few times. Its antigen is not known. V shed 5 bases and J shed 0 bases, with 9 bases lying between them. The CDR3 consists of 14 residues. Per germline, CDR1 SGHRS and CDR2 YFSETQ. Described time point: newly diagnosed GD, antithyroid drugs for less than 3 months. The authors made the TCR library using RNA they extracted from PBMCs. Arm-PCR of CDR3 regions and iRepertoire HTBI primers were the basis on which TCR beta libraries were built. From the multiplex PCR reads, TCRdb called clonotypes with MiXCR, one entry per CDR3 protein. This sample has roughly 560,000 distinct CDR3 sequences, with around 15% found just once. These same records also appear under a second study, on T cells in Graves' hyperthyroidism and ophthalmopathy. This second study says: A first-round RT-PCR of the TCR CDR3 used the HTBI primer set.

The input for sequencing was peripheral blood mononuclear cells (PBMCs), taken at new diagnosis, from a patient treated with antithyroid drugs. The clonotype comes from a middle-aged woman with Graves disease. The V call is TRBV5-1, the J call TRBJ1-3, with D possibly being TRBD1 (5 bases). The CDR3 loop is CASSSDNSGNTIYF. The CDR3 bases are TGCGCCAGCAGTTCGGACAACTCTGGAAACACCATATATTTT.